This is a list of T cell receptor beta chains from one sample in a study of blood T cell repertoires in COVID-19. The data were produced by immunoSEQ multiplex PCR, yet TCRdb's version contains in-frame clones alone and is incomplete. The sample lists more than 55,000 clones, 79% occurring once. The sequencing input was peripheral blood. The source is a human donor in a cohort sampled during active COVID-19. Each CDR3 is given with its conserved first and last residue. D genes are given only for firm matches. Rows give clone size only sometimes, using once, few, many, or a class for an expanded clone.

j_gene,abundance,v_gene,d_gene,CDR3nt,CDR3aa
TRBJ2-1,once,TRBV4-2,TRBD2,TGTGCCAGCAGCCAAGGCCCCGGGCTTAGCGGGGACAATGAGCAGTTCTTC,CASSQGPGLSGDNEQFF
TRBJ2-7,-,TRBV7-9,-,TGTGCCAGCAGCTTGACGGGAGCCTCCTACGAGCAGTACTTC,CASSLTGASYEQYF
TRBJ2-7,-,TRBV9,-,TGTGCCAGCAGCGAAACCGGGACACCGAACTACGAGCAGTACTTC,CASSETGTPNYEQYF
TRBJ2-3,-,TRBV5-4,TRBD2,TGTGCCAGCAGCCCTAGCGGGGGAAGCACAGATACGCAGTATTTT,CASSPSGGSTDTQYF
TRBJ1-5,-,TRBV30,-,TGTGCCTGGAATCTCGGGGGGCCATATAGCAATCAGCCCCAGCATTTT,CAWNLGGPYSNQPQHF
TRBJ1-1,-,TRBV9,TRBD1,TGTGCCAGCAGCTCCAACAGGGGGCCGAACACTGAAGCTTTCTTT,CASSSNRGPNTEAFF
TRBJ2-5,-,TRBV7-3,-,TGTGCCAGCAGCTTGGAGGGAGGAGAGACCCAGTACTTC,CASSLEGGETQYF
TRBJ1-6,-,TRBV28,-,TGTGCCAGCTTGGAGGGCCTCGAGTATAATTCACCCCTCCACTTT,CASLEGLEYNSPLHF
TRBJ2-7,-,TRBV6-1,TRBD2,TGTGCCAGCAGAGAAGCGGGAGGAAAGCAGGGCGAGCAGTACTTC,CASREAGGKQGEQYF
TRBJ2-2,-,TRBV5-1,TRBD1,TGCGCCAGCAGTGGGCAGGGGGTTTCCGGGGAGCTGTTTTTT,CASSGQGVSGELFF
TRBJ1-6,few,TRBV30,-,TGTGCCTGGGGCCCGAGCGGGGTAGAGTCACCCCTCCACTTT,CAWGPSGVESPLHF
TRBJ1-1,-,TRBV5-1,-,TGCGCCAGCAGCTTGGGGTACGGGCAGCGGGAAGCTTTCTTT,CASSLGYGQREAFF
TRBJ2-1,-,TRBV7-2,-,TGTGCCAGCAGCTTAGATGGGCAGGGCGCCTACAATGAGCAGTTCTTC,CASSLDGQGAYNEQFF
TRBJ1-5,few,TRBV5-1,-,TGCGCCAGCAGCTTACAGAGCAATCAGCCCCAGCATTTT,CASSLQSNQPQHF
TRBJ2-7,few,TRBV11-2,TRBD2,TGTGCCAGCAGCCGGGACTATAGATACGAGCAGTACTTC,CASSRDYRYEQYF
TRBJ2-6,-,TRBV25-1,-,TGTGCCAGCAGCCGACAGGCCTCCTCTGGGGCCAACGTCCTGACTTTC,CASSRQASSGANVLTF
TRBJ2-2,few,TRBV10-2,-,TGCGCCAGCAGGGCGACAAGCCTCAACACCGGGGAGCTGTTTTTT,CASRATSLNTGELFF
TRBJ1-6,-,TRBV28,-,TGTGCCAGCAGTTTATTGAGGGGGAGCTCCTATAATTCACCCCTCCACTTT,CASSLLRGSSYNSPLHF
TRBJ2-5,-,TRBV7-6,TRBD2,TGTGCCAGCAGCCGAAATAGCGGGCGAGGGGAGACCCAGTACTTC,CASSRNSGRGETQYF
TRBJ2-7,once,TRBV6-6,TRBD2,TGTGCCAGCCGTGGGGGCGGGAGGTGGAACGAGCAGTACTTC,CASRGGGRWNEQYF